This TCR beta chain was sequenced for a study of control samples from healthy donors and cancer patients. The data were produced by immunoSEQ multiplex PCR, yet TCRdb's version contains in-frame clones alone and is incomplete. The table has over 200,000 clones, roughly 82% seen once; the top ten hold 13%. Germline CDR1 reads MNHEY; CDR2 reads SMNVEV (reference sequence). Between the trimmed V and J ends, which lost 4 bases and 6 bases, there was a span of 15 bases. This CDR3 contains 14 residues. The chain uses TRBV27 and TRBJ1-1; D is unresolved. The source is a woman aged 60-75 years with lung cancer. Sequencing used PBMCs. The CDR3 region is CASSSGFPVPEAFF. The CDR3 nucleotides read TGTGCCAGCAGTTCGGGGTTCCCAGTTCCTGAAGCTTTCTTT.